Listed below are T cell receptor beta chains from one sample, sequenced in a study of memory CD4+ T cells and cytomegalovirus serostatus. Assay: immunoSEQ multiplex PCR; the TCRdb copy retains only in-frame clones and omits some. Here the sample spans 40,000 to 50,000 clones, 70% to 75% being singletons. The sample taken for sequencing was memory CD4+ T cells from blood. These receptors all stem from an adult in good health and CMV-seropositive. The CDR3 runs from the conserved cysteine through the conserved F or W. Each record gives: V gene, CDR3 protein.

TRBV5-4 CASSPTTGRSSNSPLHF
TRBV2 CASSVHRSNEKLFF
TRBV10-3 CAIRRRDRATDTQYF
TRBV4-1 CASSPYRMTRSYNEQFF
TRBV5-1 CASSLEIPYNEQFF
TRBV7-8 CASSLGPLGNTEAFF
TRBV28 CASSLARGPNEQFF
TRBV10-3 CATQGRDPNNSPLHF
TRBV4-3 CASSQEPQGTNTGELFF
TRBV2 CASSVEVNQPQHF
TRBV15 CATSRDPSAPQFF
TRBV5-4 CASSSTRQGGNEKLFF
TRBV18 CASSPFAVAGAPPDTQYF
TRBV5-1 CASSLGPGPEAQYF
TRBV6-6 CASSSAGQENQPQHF
TRBV11-2 CASSRGGMYQETQYF
TRBV18 CASSPQSLGNTEAFF
TRBV2 CASLKGQIMNTEAFF
TRBV7-9 CASSQGWVRKAFF
TRBV11-3 CASSLTSGETQYF
TRBV7-9 CASSVAQTEYTQYF
TRBV7-6 CASSLGSQGLSGNTIYF
TRBV10-2 CASSESTPDWAADTQYF
TRBV7-3 CASSSATQRGQGGRPQPQHF
TRBV6-6 CASLGTGGPYEQYF
TRBV18 CASSPIQETQYF
TRBV7-9 CASSKRGDTEAFF
TRBV2 CASRVESNTEAFF